A single T cell receptor (beta chain) is shown here with its context. Antigen: not known. The data were taken from a study of shared clonotypes between healthy human individuals. General observations from the study: When naive CD4 clonotypes were compared across several donors, around 4.6% were shared.

The CDR3 length is 14 residues. With 7 bases removed from V and 7 bases from J, the gap between germline ends came to 20 bases. Germline assignment: CDR1 SNHLY and CDR2 FYNNEI. Each sorted subset replicate got 200 ng genomic DNA, roughly 30,000 genomes. Profiling relied on immunoSEQ multiplex PCR, and the TCRdb table lists in-frame clones only, not all of them. The table lists fewer than 1.6 million clones, around 98.5% of them singletons. All participating donors were Caucasian adults from Nashville, Tennessee. The TCR sequence derives from a young man in good health. The sample consisted of naive CD4+ T cells sorted from blood. Subset defined: CD45RA+ positively selected. The V gene is TRBV2, the J gene TRBJ2-7; no firm D call. CDR3 sequence reads: CASTETQAFGEQYF. The CDR3 DNA is TGTGCCAGCACCGAAACCCAGGCTTTCGGGGAGCAGTACTTC. The entire variable domain, with the rest obtained from reference TRBV2 and TRBJ2-7, is as follows: EPEVTQTPSHQVTQMGQEVILRCVPISNHLYFYWYRQILGQKVEFLVSFYNNEISEKSEIFDDQFSVERPDGSNFTLKIRSTKLEDSAMYFCASTETQAFGEQYFGPGTRLTVT.